This is a list of T cell receptor beta chains from one sample in a study of cytomegalovirus exposure and HLA in healthy donors. Assay: immunoSEQ multiplex PCR; the TCRdb copy retains only in-frame clones and omits some. There are under 65,000 clones in the sample; about 80% occur only once, and 2.5% to 3% lies in the top ten. What was sequenced was PBMCs. The source is a man in his fifties in good health and CMV-seronegative. Both conserved end residues are part of each CDR3. A D gene is named only where the DNA matches it firmly. Only some rows state a clone size, as once, few, many or a class for expanded clones.

v_gene	j_gene	d_gene	abundance	CDR3aa	CDR3nt
TRBV4-1	TRBJ1-5	-	once	CASSQERTDQPQHF	TGCGCCAGCAGCCAAGAAAGAACGGATCAGCCCCAGCATTTT
TRBV5-1	TRBJ1-4	TRBD1	-	CASSRDRTNEKLFF	TGCGCCAGCAGCCGGGACAGAACTAATGAAAAACTGTTTTTT
TRBV7-2	TRBJ2-1	-	-	CASSYQGGNEQFF	TGTGCCAGCAGTTATCAGGGTGGCAATGAGCAGTTCTTC
TRBV5-1	TRBJ1-2	-	once	CASSEPPGGPGGYTF	TGCGCCAGCAGCGAGCCCCCCGGGGGTCCGGGTGGCTACACCTTC
TRBV27	TRBJ1-1	-	-	CASSLRRERNTEAFF	TGTGCCAGCAGTTTAAGGCGGGAAAGGAACACTGAAGCTTTCTTT
TRBV2	TRBJ1-6	TRBD1	-	CASRGDRVSSPLHF	TGTGCCAGCAGGGGGGACAGGGTTAGTTCACCCCTCCACTTT
TRBV11-3	TRBJ2-2	TRBD2	few	CASSQWTSANTGELFF	TGTGCCAGCAGCCAATGGACTAGCGCGAACACCGGGGAGCTGTTTTTT
TRBV9	TRBJ2-4	-	-	CASSVVGDGGDIQYF	TGTGCCAGCAGCGTAGTAGGAGACGGAGGGGACATTCAGTACTTC
TRBV7-8	TRBJ1-5	TRBD1	-	CASSPLTGGNQPQHF	TGTGCCAGCAGCCCATTGACAGGGGGCAATCAGCCCCAGCATTTT
TRBV5-4	TRBJ2-3	TRBD2	-	CASSQGLAGVADTQYF	TGTGCCAGCAGCCAAGGACTAGCGGGGGTTGCAGATACGCAGTATTTT
TRBV6-1	TRBJ1-1	-	-	CAIQTGFMNTEAFF	TGTGCCATCCAGACAGGCTTCATGAACACTGAAGCTTTCTTT
TRBV7-9	TRBJ2-3	TRBD2	-	CASSLSRSGGALDTQYF	TGTGCCAGCAGCTTATCTAGAAGCGGGGGGGCTCTTGATACGCAGTATTTT
TRBV5-6	TRBJ2-1	-	-	CASSLNGGGGIYNEQFF	TGTGCCAGCAGCTTGAATGGAGGGGGGGGGATCTACAATGAGCAGTTCTTC
TRBV9	TRBJ2-3	TRBD2	-	CASSVGAWSGGSTDTQYF	TGTGCCAGCAGCGTAGGTGCGTGGAGCGGGGGAAGCACAGATACGCAGTATTTT
TRBV7-9	TRBJ2-1	-	-	CASSLNEEQFF	TGTGCCAGCAGCTTGAACGAGGAGCAGTTCTTC
TRBV4-3	TRBJ1-6	TRBD1	-	CASSQERAGGKSPLHF	TGCGCCAGCAGCCAAGAGAGGGCAGGGGGAAAGTCACCCCTCCACTTT
TRBV5-1	TRBJ2-2	-	-	CASSLGQSNTGELFF	TGCGCCAGCAGCTTGGGGCAGTCGAACACCGGGGAGCTGTTTTTT
TRBV28	TRBJ1-5	-	-	CASGGRNNQPQHF	TGTGCCAGCGGAGGCAGGAACAATCAGCCCCAGCATTTT
TRBV5-6	TRBJ2-1	TRBD1	-	CASSWDSNEQFF	TGTGCCAGCAGCTGGGACAGTAATGAGCAGTTCTTC
TRBV2	TRBJ1-4	-	few	CASRQSGLRTNEKLFF	TGTGCCAGCAGGCAATCAGGTTTGAGAACTAATGAAAAACTGTTTTTT
TRBV6-1	TRBJ1-4	-	-	CASSEAGTDEKLFF	TGTGCCAGCAGTGAGGCGGGGACCGATGAAAAACTGTTTTTT
TRBV5-5	TRBJ1-6	-	-	CASSVGSSYNSPLHF	TGTGCCAGCAGCGTAGGGAGCTCCTATAATTCACCCCTCCACTTT
TRBV5-1	TRBJ2-7	-	-	CASSLNVSPGEQYF	TGCGCCAGCAGCTTGAACGTTAGCCCTGGCGAGCAGTACTTC
TRBV28	TRBJ2-7	-	-	CASSLVGAPADGYF	TGTGCCAGCAGTTTAGTAGGGGCCCCAGCCGACGGGTACTTC